The 21 T cell receptor beta chains given below trace back to one sample, sequenced in a study of technical replicates of blood from a handful of donors. Assay used: immunoSEQ multiplex PCR; TCRdb lists only in-frame clones, some missing. The table includes 70,000 to 85,000 clones, 95% to 96% detected once. Sample: T cells isolated from PBMCs. Receptors originate from a human donor in good health.

CDR3 in amino acids: CASSLEPVRSYNEQFF. The CDR3 DNA follows: TGTGCCAGCAGCTTGGAACCAGTCCGCTCCTACAATGAGCAGTTCTTC. The rearrangement joins TRBV5-5 to TRBJ2-1; the D is unclear. This CDR3 spans 16 amino acids. V was trimmed by 0 bases and J by 0 bases, leaving 10 bases between them. Germline V gives CDR1 SGHKS, CDR2 YYEKEE (reference sequence).

J is TRBJ1-1 and V is TRBV6-5; D ambiguous. The germline CDR1 and CDR2 sequences are MNHEY and SVGAGI. The V end was cut by 2 bases, the J end by 4 bases, with 11 bases between. The CDR3 covers 14 residues. The DNA for the CDR3 is TGTGCCAGCAGTTACGATTTGAGAAGCACTGAAGCTTTCTTT. It yields the protein CASSYDLRSTEAFF.

The V call is TRBV28, the J call TRBJ2-1, with D tentatively TRBD2 (5 bases). The V end lost 5 bases, the J end lost 0 bases, and 20 bases lay between the germline ends. Germline lookup yields CDR1 MDHEN and CDR2 SYDVKM. There are 18 residues in the CDR3. DNA for the CDR3: TGTGCCAGCAGTCCCCGTGAGGGTGTTCGGGGCTCCTACAATGAGCAGTTCTTC. Translation: CASSPREGVRGSYNEQFF.

The gene calls are TRBV5-1 and TRBJ2-1; 11 bases align to TRBD2. Germline V lookup: CDR1 SGHRS, CDR2 YFSETQ. There are 16 residues in the CDR3. V shed 0 bases and J 6 bases; nucleotides not matched to a gene: 5. The CDR3, as DNA: TGCGCCAGCAGCTTGGCCGCGACTAGCGGGGTCAATGAGCAGTTCTTC. Its protein is CASSLAATSGVNEQFF.

The chain employs TRBV5-1 and TRBJ1-2; 10 bases line up with TRBD1. V shed 0 bases and J 4 bases; nucleotides not matched to a gene: 3. This CDR3 spans 15 amino acids. The germline CDR1 and CDR2 sequences are SGHRS and YFSETQ. The CDR3 spells CASSLATGGSYGYTF. The CDR3 DNA is TGCGCCAGCAGCTTGGCGACAGGGGGCAGCTATGGCTACACCTTC.

V gene TRBV19 combines with J gene TRBJ2-7; possibly TRBD1 for D (6 bases). CDR3 size: 13 residues. V was clipped by 6 bases and J by 9 bases, with 18 bases between them. Germline V gene sequence: CDR1 LNHDA, CDR2 SQIVND (reference sequence). The DNA for the CDR3 is TGTGCCAGTAGCAACACAGGGTTTAATGGGCAGTACTTC. It is translated as CASSNTGFNGQYF.

The chain employs TRBV9 and TRBJ1-1; D is undetermined. The CDR3 has 13 amino acids. V was trimmed by 4 bases and J by 1 base, leaving 8 bases between them. Germline V gives CDR1 SGDLS, CDR2 YYNGEE. This CDR3 reads CASSIGGNTEAFF. For the CDR3, the DNA is TGTGCCAGCAGCATTGGAGGGAACACTGAAGCTTTCTTT.

V is TRBV18 and J is TRBJ1-5; no reliable D call. The germline gives CDR1 KGHSH, CDR2 LQKENI. The V gene lost 0 bases and the J gene lost 1 base, with 10 bases spanning the gap. This CDR3 region has 16 residues. The CDR3: CASSPPNERSNQPQHF. The DNA for the CDR3 is TGTGCCAGCTCACCACCGAATGAGAGGAGCAATCAGCCCCAGCATTTT.

The gene calls are TRBV14 and TRBJ2-7, with 7 bases fitting TRBD1. Germline V lookup: CDR1 SGHDN, CDR2 FVKESK. V shed 4 bases and J 1 base; nucleotides not matched to a gene: 7. This CDR3 comprises 15 residues. CDR3 loop: CASSPRQGRSYEQYF. CDR3 coding DNA: TGTGCCAGCAGCCCCCGACAGGGTAGGTCCTACGAGCAGTACTTC.

The chain couples TRBV28 to TRBJ2-3; TRBD2 agrees at 13 bases. With 2 bases clipped from V and 0 bases from J, the junction kept 2 bases outside the gene matches. Germline CDR1 and CDR2: MDHEN and SYDVKM. CDR3 length equals 17 residues. CDR3 amino acids: CASSLGTSGVSTDTQYF. Written as DNA, the CDR3 is TGTGCCAGCAGTTTAGGGACTAGCGGGGTCAGCACAGATACGCAGTATTTT.

The chain joins TRBV6-1 to TRBJ1-5, with 8 nucleotides matching TRBD1. The germline V gene has CDR1 MNHNS and CDR2 SASEGT. V shed 5 bases, J shed 2 bases, and the junction held 5 bases outside the gene matches. This CDR3 is built from 15 residues. CDR3 residues: CASSLAGGGNQPQHF. The CDR3 bases are TGTGCCAGCAGTCTGGCAGGGGGCGGCAATCAGCCCCAGCATTTT.

This chain links TRBV7-9 with TRBJ2-1; TRBD2 is a possible D gene (6 bases). The germline V gene encodes CDR1 SEHNR and CDR2 FQNEAQ (reference sequence). The CDR3 is made up of 14 amino acids. V dropped 1 base and J dropped 12 bases, with 16 bases sitting between them. The CDR3 here is CASSLGLVTEGQFF. Written as DNA, the CDR3 is TGTGCCAGCAGCTTAGGGTTAGTTACGGAGGGGCAGTTCTTC.

The chain joins TRBV18 to TRBJ1-2; TRBD1 is a possible D gene (6 bases). The CDR3 has 14 residues. The germline V gene encodes CDR1 KGHSH and CDR2 LQKENI. The ends were cut back, 2 bases at V and 4 bases at J, with 11 bases in the middle. As DNA, the CDR3 is TGTGCCAGCTCACCAAGGACAGTTCCCTATGGCTACACCTTC. It is translated as CASSPRTVPYGYTF.

The chain is built from TRBV27 and TRBJ2-7; TRBD2 is a possible D gene (5 bases). Germline CDR1 and CDR2: MNHEY and SMNVEV (reference sequence). CDR3 size: 15 residues. Trimming pared 3 bases from V and 3 bases from J, leaving 15 bases between. The CDR3 nucleotides read TGTGCCAGCAGTTTCCGGTGGAGCGGATACTACGAGCAGTACTTC. Translated, it gives CASSFRWSGYYEQYF.

V and J are TRBV6-5 and TRBJ1-5, with D possibly being TRBD1 (5 bases). The CDR3 runs to 13 residues. Trimming pared 2 bases from V and 6 bases from J, leaving 8 bases between. Germline CDR1 and CDR2: MNHEY and SVGAGI. CDR3 nucleotides: TGTGCCAGCAGTTACACCGGGGGTCAGCCCCAGCATTTT. It encodes CASSYTGGQPQHF.

This clone was observed once. This chain joins TRBV7-9 and TRBJ1-5; D perhaps matches TRBD1 (5 bases). V lost 5 bases and J lost 4, with 21 bases in between. The length of the CDR3 is 17 residues. Germline loops: CDR1 SEHNR, CDR2 FQNEAQ (reference sequence). The CDR3 protein is CASSPSRGREENQPQHF. CDR3 coding DNA: TGTGCCAGCAGCCCCTCCCGAGGCAGGGAAGAAAATCAGCCCCAGCATTTT.

V is TRBV4-2 and J is TRBJ2-5; tentative D call: TRBD2 (6 bases). The CDR3 covers 14 residues. Germline V gene sequence: CDR1 LGHNA, CDR2 YNFKEQ. Trimming cost V 4 bases and J 5 bases, with 14 bases left between them. CDR3 coding DNA: TGTGCCAGCAGCCCGGGGCGGGGTGGGGAGACCCAGTACTTC. Translating it yields CASSPGRGGETQYF.

This sequence joins TRBV7-9 and TRBJ2-1; 8 nucleotides match TRBD1. Per germline, CDR1 SEHNR and CDR2 FQNEAQ (reference sequence). This CDR3 spans 16 amino acids. J lost 9 bases, V lost 3 bases, and 13 bases had no gene match. The CDR3 DNA is TGTGCCAGCAGCTTGACGTCCCGGGACAGGTTCCGTGAGCAGTTCTTC. This codes for CASSLTSRDRFREQFF.

The chain links TRBV9 to TRBJ2-2; the match to TRBD1 covers 9 bases. The V and J ends lost 4 bases and 5 bases, in that order; junction bases with no gene match: 9. The CDR3 spans 16 residues. Germline V lookup: CDR1 SGDLS, CDR2 YYNGEE. This chain's CDR3 is CASSPDRGSGTGELFF. DNA for the CDR3: TGTGCCAGCAGCCCCGACAGGGGGTCGGGGACCGGGGAGCTGTTTTTT.

This sequence joins TRBV7-6 and TRBJ1-4; D unclear. Germline V gives CDR1 SGHVS, CDR2 FNYEAQ. The CDR3 is 14 amino acids. Trimming took off 5 bases at V and 6 bases at J, with 13 bases between the two ends. Here the CDR3 reads CASSLTIRDEKLFF. The CDR3 nucleotides are TGTGCCAGCAGCCTGACTATCCGCGATGAAAAACTGTTTTTT.

The chain combines TRBV11-3 with TRBJ2-7; TRBD1 matches at 8 bases. The CDR3 totals 13 residues. The V and J ends lost 5 bases and 6 bases, in that order; junction bases with no gene match: 6. CDR1 and CDR2 (germline): SGHNT, YENEEA. The DNA for the CDR3 is TGTGCCAGCAGCCCGAGGGACAGGACCGAGCAGTACTTC. Amino acid sequence: CASSPRDRTEQYF.